Below are 25 T cell receptor beta chains sequenced from a single sample in a study of shared clonotypes between healthy human individuals. Assay used: immunoSEQ multiplex PCR; TCRdb lists only in-frame clones, some missing. Of 2 million to 2.5 million clones detected, around 93% appear once; the ten largest clones hold 0.37%. The sample comprised naive CD4+ T cells from PBMCs. Subset of the sample: CD45RA+ positively selected. The receptors were gathered from a man between 18 and 29 years old in good health. Some clones in this sample may be carry-over from other donors' samples.

The rearrangement uses TRBV7-3 and TRBJ2-2; 10 bases are shared with TRBD2. J was trimmed by 3 bases and V by 1 base; bases with no gene match: 5. CDR3 length: 17 residues. The germline gives CDR1 SGHTA, CDR2 FQGTGA. CDR3 protein: CASSLKLAGEDTGELFF. The CDR3 coding sequence is TGTGCCAGCAGCTTAAAGCTAGCGGGAGAGGACACCGGGGAGCTGTTTTTT.

The chain carries TRBV5-1 and TRBJ2-7, with TRBD2 matching 8 bases. CDR3 size: 17 residues. CDR1 and CDR2 from the germline V gene are SGHRS and YFSETQ. V dropped 4 bases and J dropped 2; count of bases not matched to a gene: 14. CDR3 protein: CASSSFPTRSGTYEQYF. DNA for the CDR3: TGCGCCAGCAGCAGCTTCCCGACTCGTAGCGGGACCTACGAGCAGTACTTC.

The chain links TRBV29-1 to TRBJ1-2; D is uncertain. Germline V gives CDR1 SQVTM, CDR2 ANQGSEA. V lost 3 bases to trimming and J lost 4 bases, with 9 bases between them. This CDR3 has 12 amino acids. CDR3 amino acids: CSVDPQLYGYTF. The CDR3 DNA sequence: TGCAGCGTTGACCCTCAGCTCTATGGCTACACCTTC.

The rearrangement joins TRBV7-2 to TRBJ2-3; D could derive from TRBD1 or TRBD2 (5 bases each). The CDR3 runs 11 residues. V was pared by 3 bases and J by 8 bases, with 6 bases between. The germline V gene has CDR1 SGHTA and CDR2 FQGNSA. DNA of the CDR3: TGTGCCAGCAGCTTCGGGACTACGCAGTATTTT. This translates into CASSFGTTQYF.

In nucleotides, the CDR3 is TGTGCCAGCCTGAGAGGGCACGGGGGGGAGCTGTTTTTT. It yields the protein CASLRGHGGELFF. The chain is built from TRBV28 and TRBJ2-2; a possible D gene is TRBD2 (5 bases). The germline V gene encodes CDR1 MDHEN and CDR2 SYDVKM. The CDR3 totals 13 residues. The V end was cut by 8 bases, the J end by 8 bases, with 15 bases between.

V gene TRBV5-6 combines with J gene TRBJ2-3; D may be TRBD1 or TRBD2 (5 bases each). Germline-derived CDR1 and CDR2 are SGHDT and YYEEEE. The CDR3 consists of 15 residues. Trimming removed 2 bases from V and 3 bases from J, with 13 bases in between. The CDR3 sequence is CASSFAAWGTDTQYF. The CDR3 nucleotides read TGTGCCAGCAGCTTCGCGGCTTGGGGGACAGATACGCAGTATTTT.

The chain joins TRBV27 to TRBJ1-1; D not certain. Germline CDR1 reads MNHEY; CDR2 reads SMNVEV (reference sequence). The V gene lost 6 bases and the J gene lost 4 bases, with 15 bases spanning the gap. This CDR3 contains 14 residues. The CDR3: CASRLNDAGTEAFF. For the CDR3, the DNA is TGTGCCAGCAGACTTAACGACGCCGGCACTGAAGCTTTCTTT.

The J gene is TRBJ2-3, the V gene TRBV6-5; tentative D call: TRBD2 (6 bases). This CDR3 contains 13 residues. The V gene's germline CDR1 is MNHEY and CDR2 SVGAGI. Trimming removed 6 bases at V and 2 bases at J, with 9 bases between. For the CDR3, the DNA is TGTGCCAGCAGGGACTACTCCACAGATACGCAGTATTTT. Translated: CASRDYSTDTQYF.

The V call is TRBV5-4, the J call TRBJ2-3; D is ambiguous. The germline CDR1 and CDR2 sequences are SGHNT and YYREEE (reference sequence). The CDR3 is made up of 14 amino acids. V was clipped by 3 bases and J by 2 bases, with 10 bases between them. The CDR3 DNA follows: TGTGCCAGCAGCTATGGGTCTGACACAGATACGCAGTATTTT. The encoded protein is CASSYGSDTDTQYF.

The chain carries TRBV28 and TRBJ1-5; 7 nucleotides agree with TRBD1. The CDR3 contains 13 residues. In germline, CDR1 is MDHEN, CDR2 SYDVKM. V dropped 5 bases and J dropped 6; count of bases not matched to a gene: 4. The CDR3 region is CASSPGQFQPQHF. The CDR3 nucleotides read TGTGCCAGCAGTCCGGGACAGTTTCAGCCCCAGCATTTT.

The rearrangement links TRBV14 to TRBJ2-7; 8 positions agree with TRBD1. CDR1 is SGHDN, CDR2 FVKESK, per germline. The J segment lost 3 bases and the V segment lost 4 bases, leaving 8 bases of the junction unmatched. This CDR3 region has 15 residues. CDR3 sequence (DNA): TGTGCCAGCAGCCCGACCAGGGGGCGCGGCTACGAGCAGTACTTC. Translated: CASSPTRGRGYEQYF.

This chain connects TRBV7-8 to TRBJ1-3, with no clear D. CDR1 is SGHVS, CDR2 FQNEAQ, per germline. The CDR3 runs 15 residues. V lost 5 bases, J lost 2 bases, and 13 bases lay in between. CDR3: CASSINQDPGNTIYF. CDR3 DNA: TGTGCCAGCAGCATCAACCAGGACCCTGGAAACACCATATATTTT. The full variable domain, completed using reference TRBV7-8 and TRBJ1-3, is GAGVSQSPRYKVAKRGQDVALRCDPISGHVSLFWYQQALGQGPEFLTYFQNEAQLDKSGLPSDRFFAERPEGSVSTLKIQRTQQEDSAVYLCASSINQDPGNTIYFGEGSWLTVV.

V is TRBV4-3 and J is TRBJ2-3, with D uncertain. V lost 0 bases and J lost 4, with 14 bases in between. The CDR3 sequence is 16 residues long. CDR1 is LGHNA, CDR2 YSLEER, per germline. CDR3 DNA: TGCGCCAGCAGCCAAGATTCTTCTATAGTGGCAGATACGCAGTATTTT. Translating gives CASSQDSSIVADTQYF.

The chain recombines TRBV1 with TRBJ1-4; TRBD1 is the table's D call, not checked against the DNA. TRBV1 is described as a pseudogene. This CDR3 region has 20 residues. CDR3 loop: CTSSQGLGQGRYGSNEKLFF. The CDR3 nucleotides read TGCACCAGCAGCCAAGGGCTTGGACAGGGTCGGTATGGGTCTAATGAAAAACTGTTTTTT.

V and J are TRBV4-2 and TRBJ1-1, with D maybe TRBD1 (5 bases). Trimming removed 0 bases at V and 3 bases at J, with 20 bases between. The CDR3 contains 18 residues. The germline gives CDR1 LGHNA, CDR2 YNFKEQ. CDR3 in amino acids: CASSQDSGRGRTYTEAFF. As DNA, the CDR3 is TGTGCCAGCAGCCAAGATTCAGGGAGGGGACGAACCTACACTGAAGCTTTCTTT.

The rearrangement uses TRBV19 and TRBJ2-3; D is perhaps TRBD2 (6 bases). The V and J ends lost 4 bases and 6 bases respectively, with 20 bases between them. CDR1 is LNHDA, CDR2 SQIVND, per germline (reference sequence). The length of the CDR3 is 16 residues. The CDR3 bases are TGTGCCAGTAGTAACCATGTAGCCGGGAGTGGGGATACGCAGTATTTT. Translation gives CASSNHVAGSGDTQYF.

The chain joins TRBV7-8 to TRBJ1-1; D may be TRBD1 (5 bases). The CDR3 is 13 amino acids. Germline CDR1 reads SGHVS; CDR2 reads FQNEAQ. Trimming cost V 3 bases and J 5 bases, with 10 bases left between them. As DNA, the CDR3 is TGTGCCAGCAGCTTTCCAGGGCTAACTGAAGCTTTCTTT. Translation: CASSFPGLTEAFF.

V gene TRBV18 combines with J gene TRBJ2-2, with a tentative D call TRBD2 (5 bases). Per germline, CDR1 KGHSH and CDR2 LQKENI. This CDR3 is built from 15 residues. V shed 3 bases and J shed 5 bases, with 13 bases lying between them. Here the CDR3 reads CASSPPRTSTGELFF. The CDR3 DNA is TGTGCCAGCTCACCGCCGCGAACTAGTACCGGGGAGCTGTTTTTT.

Concerning this clone: The limits of the CDR3 on the DNA are not certain, so only TCRdb's listed CDR3 is given. The chain joins TRBV25-1 to TRBJ1-6; the table's D call TRBD1 went unverified against the DNA. The CDR3 extends over 16 residues, inclusive of both ends. Germline lookup yields CDR1 MGHDK and CDR2 SYGVNS. CDR3 region: CASSSSSGSKNSPLHF.

The rearrangement links TRBV5-1 to TRBJ2-7, with D perhaps being TRBD1 or TRBD2 (5 bases each). CDR1 SGHRS and CDR2 YFSETQ come from the germline V gene. The CDR3 runs 16 residues. The V and J ends lost 1 base and 3 bases respectively, with 17 bases between them. CDR3 region: CASSLKSFRDHYEQYF. In DNA form, the CDR3 reads TGCGCCAGCAGCTTGAAATCCTTCCGGGACCACTACGAGCAGTACTTC.

This clone has only a few counts. The V and J genes are TRBV19 and TRBJ1-5, with D uncertain. V lost 6 bases and J 8 bases, leaving 14 bases between the germline ends. Per germline, CDR1 LNHDA and CDR2 SQIVND (reference sequence). The CDR3 has 13 amino acids. The CDR3, as DNA: TGTGCCAGTAGACACGTCGGTATGGAGCCCCAGCATTTT. Its protein product is CASRHVGMEPQHF. The full variable domain, its missing parts supplied by reference TRBV19 and TRBJ1-5, is DGGITQSPKYLFRKEGQNVTLSCEQNLNHDAMYWYRQDPGQGLRLIYYSQIVNDFQKGDIAEGYSVSREKKESFPLTVTSAQKNPTAFYLCASRHVGMEPQHFGDGTRLSIL.

V gene TRBV2 combines with J gene TRBJ1-2; the D is unclear. The germline V gene encodes CDR1 SNHLY and CDR2 FYNNEI. This CDR3 contains 10 residues. V gave up 7 bases and J gave up 3 bases, with 3 bases separating them. CDR3 sequence (DNA): TGTGCCAGCAAGGACTATGGCTACACCTTC. Protein sequence: CASKDYGYTF.

This clone has a handful of counts. V and J are TRBV7-8 and TRBJ1-1; TRBD1 aligns across 7 bases. Trimming took 5 bases from V and 1 from J; bases not matched to a gene: 4. Per germline, CDR1 SGHVS and CDR2 FQNEAQ. This CDR3 region has 14 residues. The CDR3 loop is CASSNRQGNTEAFF. CDR3 bases: TGTGCCAGCAGCAATAGACAGGGGAACACTGAAGCTTTCTTT. The full variable domain, rest sourced from reference TRBV7-8 and TRBJ1-1, is GAGVSQSPRYKVAKRGQDVALRCDPISGHVSLFWYQQALGQGPEFLTYFQNEAQLDKSGLPSDRFFAERPEGSVSTLKIQRTQQEDSAVYLCASSNRQGNTEAFFGQGTRLTVV.

This sequence joins TRBV28 and TRBJ1-5; maybe TRBD1 (5 bases). CDR1 and CDR2 from the germline V gene are MDHEN and SYDVKM. This CDR3 has 14 residues. V was trimmed by 6 bases and J by 5 bases, leaving 14 bases between them. The CDR3 loop is CASSEGQAYQPQHF. The CDR3 bases are TGTGCCAGCAGCGAGGGGCAAGCGTATCAGCCCCAGCATTTT.

The chain links TRBV19 to TRBJ1-1, with D perhaps TRBD1 (5 bases). There are 12 residues in the CDR3. Trimming removed 7 bases from V and 7 bases from J, with 13 bases in between. The germline V gene has CDR1 LNHDA and CDR2 SQIVND (reference sequence). CDR3 sequence reads: CASTPQQGEAFF. The CDR3 coding sequence is TGTGCCAGTACCCCACAGCAGGGTGAAGCTTTCTTT.